This entry describes one T cell receptor beta chain. The assay was immunoSEQ multiplex PCR, and TCRdb's table has in-frame clones only and misses some. The sample yields roughly 500,000 clones, 78% seen once. These data originate in a study of shared T cell receptors in the human thymus. Per germline, CDR1 LGHNA and CDR2 YSLEER. The CDR3 consists of 15 residues. V shed 0 bases and J 3 bases; nucleotides not matched to a gene: 5. This same sample was also part of a study on human thymus T cells.

The chain couples TRBV4-3 to TRBJ2-7; 7 positions agree with TRBD1. The sequence derives from a boy younger than two with a congenital heart defect. The sample comprised thymocytes. CDR3 sequence: CASSQDRDSFYEQYF. CDR3 coding DNA: TGCGCCAGCAGCCAAGATAGGGACAGCTTCTACGAGCAGTACTTC.